Presented here are 20 T cell receptor beta chains from one specimen sequenced in a study of identical twins. TCRdb ran MiXCR on the 5' RACE reads and lists one entry per CDR3 protein. The sample has some 1,700,000 distinct CDR3 sequences, roughly a third seen once; the top ten hold over 0.25%. The sequenced sample consisted of cord blood. These receptors originate from a newborn girl in good health.

The rearrangement joins TRBV24-1 to TRBJ1-5; TRBD1 aligns across 9 bases. After removal of 9 bases from V and 4 bases from J, the junction contained 9 bases not matched to a gene. CDR1 and CDR2 (germline): KGHDR, SFDVKD. The CDR3 runs 15 residues. The chain's CDR3 is CATSTGGTFNQPQHF. CDR3 in DNA: TGTGCCACCTCGACAGGGGGGACATTTAATCAGCCCCAGCATTTT.

Only a few counts were recorded for this clonotype. The chain recombines TRBV20-1 with TRBJ2-3, with 11 bases identical to TRBD2. Germline V CDR1 and CDR2: DFQATT, SNEGSKA (reference sequence). The length of the CDR3 is 16 residues. After removal of 2 bases from V and 1 base from J, the junction contained 5 bases not matched to a gene. The CDR3: CSARLAGGWGTDTQYF. The DNA for the CDR3 is TGCAGTGCTAGACTAGCGGGAGGATGGGGCACAGATACGCAGTATTTT.

This clonotype was counted between two and nine times. DNA for the CDR3: TGTGCCAGCAGTCCTCAAGCACGGAGGATCATCGATGAGCAGTTCTTC. Protein: CASSPQARRIIDEQFF. This chain links TRBV28 with TRBJ2-1; D possibly corresponds to TRBD2 (5 bases). Germline V CDR1 and CDR2: MDHEN, SYDVKM. Between the trimmed V and J ends, which lost 5 bases and 8 bases, there was a span of 22 bases. The CDR3 loop spans 16 amino acids.

The V and J genes are TRBV5-1 and TRBJ2-1; 11 bases are a match to TRBD2. The CDR3 runs 15 residues. The V gene end was trimmed by 4 bases and the J gene end by 6 bases; junction bases not matched to a gene: 6. The germline V gene encodes CDR1 SGHRS and CDR2 YFSETQ. The CDR3 here is CASSPTSGVANEQFF. Here the CDR3 DNA reads TGCGCCAGCAGCCCGACTAGCGGGGTCGCCAATGAGCAGTTCTTC.

The chain recombines TRBV27 with TRBJ2-7, with 9 bases identical to TRBD1. This CDR3 is built from 12 residues. Germline values: CDR1 MNHEY, CDR2 SMNVEV (reference sequence). Losses at the gene ends were 11 bases for V and 2 bases for J; bases not matched to a gene: 4. CDR3 DNA: TGTGCCGGGGACAGGGACCCCTACGAGCAGTACTTC. Amino acid sequence: CAGDRDPYEQYF.

This chain links TRBV24-1 with TRBJ2-1; TRBD2 agrees at 7 bases. With 3 bases clipped from V and 3 bases from J, the junction kept 4 bases outside the gene matches. CDR1 KGHDR and CDR2 SFDVKD come from the germline V gene. The CDR3 is 15 residues long. CDR3 region: CATSDRLAVYNEQFF. Here the CDR3 DNA reads TGTGCCACCAGTGATCGGCTAGCGGTCTACAATGAGCAGTTCTTC.

The CDR3 loop reads CGLAGGTSTDTQYF. CDR3 nucleotide sequence: TGCGGACTAGCGGGGGGTACTAGCACAGATACGCAGTATTTT. V usage is TRBV20-1 and J usage is TRBJ2-3; TRBD2 matches at 14 bases. This CDR3 comprises 14 residues. Germline V gives CDR1 DFQATT, CDR2 SNEGSKA (reference sequence).

This clonotype was observed a few times. This chain connects TRBV6-5 to TRBJ2-5; 15 bases line up with TRBD2. Trimming cost V 2 bases and J 0 bases; bases outside gene matches: 7. This CDR3 contains 19 residues. Germline CDR1 is MNHEY and CDR2 is SVGAGI. The DNA of the CDR3 is TGTGCCAGCAGTTACGCGGGACTAGCGGGGGGATCGTACCAAGAGACCCAGTACTTC. Protein: CASSYAGLAGGSYQETQYF.

Note on this clonotype: A single base separates this from a much larger clone, so it may be a read error. This CDR3 is missing its conserved last phenylalanine or tryptophan, likely due to a read error. The chain couples TRBV10-3 to TRBJ2-7; TRBD1 matches at 11 bases. This CDR3 spans 14 amino acids. V shed 4 bases, J shed 5 bases, and the junction held 4 bases outside the gene matches. Germline V gives CDR1 ENHRY, CDR2 SYGVKD. CDR3 bases: TGTGCCATCAGTGGGACAGGGGGCTTCAACGAGCAGTACTTA. Protein sequence: CAISGTGGFNEQYL.

The chain has TRBV19 and TRBJ1-1; D uncertain. Trimming pared 0 bases from V and 0 bases from J, leaving 2 bases between. This CDR3 contains 13 residues. Germline V gene sequence: CDR1 LNHDA, CDR2 SQIVND (reference sequence). CDR3 in DNA: TGTGCCAGTAGTATAGACATGAACACTGAAGCTTTCTTT. Translating it yields CASSIDMNTEAFF.

Only a few counts were recorded for this clonotype. The gene calls are TRBV12-3 or TRBV12-4 and TRBJ2-4, with D unclear. The CDR3 length is 15 residues. Between the trimmed V and J ends, which lost 0 bases and 2 bases, there was a span of 8 bases. The CDR3 sequence is CASSLAGSSKNIQYF. The DNA for the CDR3 is TGTGCCAGCAGTTTAGCGGGCAGTTCCAAAAACATTCAGTACTTC.

The chain recombines TRBV5-4 with TRBJ1-1; 8 bases are shared with TRBD1. Germline V gives CDR1 SGHNT, CDR2 YYREEE (reference sequence). V shed 4 bases, J shed 3 bases, and the junction held 11 bases outside the gene matches. The CDR3 totals 16 residues. The CDR3 spells CASSRRFETGDTEAFF. CDR3 DNA: TGTGCCAGCAGCCGCCGATTTGAGACAGGGGACACTGAAGCTTTCTTT. The entire variable domain, with the rest obtained from reference TRBV5-4 and TRBJ1-1, is as follows: ETGVTQSPTHLIKTRGQQVTLRCSSQSGHNTVSWYQQALGQGPQFIFQYYREEENGRGNFPPRFSGLQFPNYSSELNVNALELDDSALYLCASSRRFETGDTEAFFGQGTRLTVV.

The chain has TRBV11-2 and TRBJ1-4; a possible D gene is TRBD1 (6 bases). This CDR3 comprises 15 residues. Germline V gene lookup returns CDR1 SGHAT and CDR2 FQNNGV. V was shortened by 1 base and J by 4 bases, with 10 bases between the two germline ends. CDR3 DNA: TGTGCCAGCAGCTTAGGAGACAGGTTTAATGAAAAACTGTTTTTT. Protein product: CASSLGDRFNEKLFF. The full variable domain, with the rest looked up from reference TRBV11-2 and TRBJ1-4, is EAGVAQSPRYKIIEKRQSVAFWCNPISGHATLYWYQQILGQGPKLLIQFQNNGVVDDSQLPKDRFSAERLKGVDSTLKIQPAKLEDSAVYLCASSLGDRFNEKLFFGSGTQLSVL.

This clonotype was seen at least ten times. At one end, the junction sequence differs from germline, possibly due to a read error. The J gene is TRBJ2-7, the V gene TRBV5-1; TRBD1 matches at 7 bases. Per germline, CDR1 SGHRS and CDR2 YFSETQ. The CDR3 is 14 amino acids. The CDR3 DNA is TGTGCCAGCAGCTTTGGGACAGATTCCTACGAGCAGTACTTC. Residues: CASSFGTDSYEQYF.

CDR3 sequence: CSASSGGQYQETQYF. CDR3 DNA: TGCAGTGCTTCTTCCGGGGGACAGTACCAAGAGACCCAGTACTTC. This chain joins TRBV20-1 and TRBJ2-5; a weak D match, TRBD1 (7 bases). V shed 5 bases and J shed 0 bases, with 16 bases lying between them. This CDR3 is 15 amino acids long. The V gene's germline CDR1 is DFQATT and CDR2 SNEGSKA (reference sequence).

This clonotype was counted only a few times. The rearrangement uses TRBV19 and TRBJ2-7; D is unresolved. The CDR3 loop spans 13 amino acids. The V and J ends lost 0 bases and 3 bases respectively, with 6 bases between them. CDR1 is LNHDA and CDR2 is SQIVND in the germline V gene (reference sequence). Written as DNA, the CDR3 is TGTGCCAGTAGTATAGATCTGGGCTACGAGCAGTACTTC. Translating it yields CASSIDLGYEQYF.

Concerning this clonotype: One end of the junction is discordant with germline, which a read error may explain. The chain links TRBV5-1 to TRBJ1-5; D is unclear. Germline V CDR1 and CDR2: SGHRS, YFSETQ. The CDR3 extends over 14 amino acids. As DNA, the CDR3 is TGCGCCAGCAGCTTGGGGGTGAGCGGTCAGCCCCAACATTTT. Translation: CASSLGVSGQPQHF.

For this clonotype: The junction departs from the called germline gene at one end, perhaps through a read error. The chain carries TRBV4-1 and TRBJ1-6; 9 nucleotides agree with TRBD1. CDR1 is MGHRA, CDR2 YSYEKL, per germline. This CDR3 comprises 16 residues. The CDR3 DNA sequence: TGCGCCAGCAGCCAAGACACAGGGGGCGCAAATTCACCCCCCCACTTT. Protein: CASSQDTGGANSPPHF.

This rearrangement joins TRBV15 to TRBJ1-1; the match to TRBD1 covers 9 bases. V lost 0 bases and J lost 4; bases outside the gene matches: 6. This CDR3 spans 16 amino acids. Germline V gives CDR1 LNHNV, CDR2 YYDKDF (reference sequence). The CDR3 bases are TGTGCCACCAGCAGAGAACAGGGGGCTTTGGGCACTGAAGCTTTCTTT. It specifies CATSREQGALGTEAFF.

This clonotype has just a few counts. The CDR3 sequence: CASSYLGSGNTIYF. Here the CDR3 DNA reads TGTGCCAGCAGTTATCTAGGCTCTGGAAACACCATATATTTT. The genes are TRBV6-6 and TRBJ1-3; D not resolved. Trimming stripped 3 bases from V and 0 bases from J, with 6 bases between. Germline V gives CDR1 MNHNY, CDR2 SVGAGI (reference sequence). The CDR3 totals 14 residues.